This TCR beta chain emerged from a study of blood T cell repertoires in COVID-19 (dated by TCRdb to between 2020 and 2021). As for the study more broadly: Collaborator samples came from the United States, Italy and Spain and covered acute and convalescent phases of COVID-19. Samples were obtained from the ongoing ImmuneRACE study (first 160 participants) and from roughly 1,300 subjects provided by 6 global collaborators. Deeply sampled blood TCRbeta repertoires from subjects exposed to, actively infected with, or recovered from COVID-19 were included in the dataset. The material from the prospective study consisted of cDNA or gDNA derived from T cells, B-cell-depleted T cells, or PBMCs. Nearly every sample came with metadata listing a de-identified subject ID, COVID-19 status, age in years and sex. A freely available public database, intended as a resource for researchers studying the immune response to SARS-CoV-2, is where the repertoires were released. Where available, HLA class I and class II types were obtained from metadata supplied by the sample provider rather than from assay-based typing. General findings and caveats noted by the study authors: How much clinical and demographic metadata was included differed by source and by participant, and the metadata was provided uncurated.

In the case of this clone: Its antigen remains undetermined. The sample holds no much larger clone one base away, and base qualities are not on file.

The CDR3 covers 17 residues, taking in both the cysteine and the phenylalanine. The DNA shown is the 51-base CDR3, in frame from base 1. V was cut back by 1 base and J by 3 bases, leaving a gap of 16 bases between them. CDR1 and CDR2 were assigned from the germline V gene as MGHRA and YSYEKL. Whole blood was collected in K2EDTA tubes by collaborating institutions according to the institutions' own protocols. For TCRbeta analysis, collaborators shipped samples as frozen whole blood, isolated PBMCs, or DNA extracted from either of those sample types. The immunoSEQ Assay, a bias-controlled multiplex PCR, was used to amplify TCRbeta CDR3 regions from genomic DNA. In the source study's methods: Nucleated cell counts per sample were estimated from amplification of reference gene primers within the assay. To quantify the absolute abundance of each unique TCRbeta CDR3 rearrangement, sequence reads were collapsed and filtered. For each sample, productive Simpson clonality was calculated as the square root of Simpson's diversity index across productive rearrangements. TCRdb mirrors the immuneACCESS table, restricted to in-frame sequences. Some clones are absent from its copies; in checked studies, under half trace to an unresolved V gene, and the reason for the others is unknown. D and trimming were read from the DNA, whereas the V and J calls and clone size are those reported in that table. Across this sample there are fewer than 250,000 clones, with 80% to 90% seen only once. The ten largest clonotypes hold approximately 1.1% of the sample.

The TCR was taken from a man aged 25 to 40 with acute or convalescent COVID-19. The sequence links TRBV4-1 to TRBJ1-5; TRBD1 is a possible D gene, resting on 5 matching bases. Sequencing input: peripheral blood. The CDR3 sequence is CASSQVQGLGPNQPQHF. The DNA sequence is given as TGCGCCAGCAGCCAAGTCCAGGGACTGGGGCCCAATCAGCCCCAGCATTTT.